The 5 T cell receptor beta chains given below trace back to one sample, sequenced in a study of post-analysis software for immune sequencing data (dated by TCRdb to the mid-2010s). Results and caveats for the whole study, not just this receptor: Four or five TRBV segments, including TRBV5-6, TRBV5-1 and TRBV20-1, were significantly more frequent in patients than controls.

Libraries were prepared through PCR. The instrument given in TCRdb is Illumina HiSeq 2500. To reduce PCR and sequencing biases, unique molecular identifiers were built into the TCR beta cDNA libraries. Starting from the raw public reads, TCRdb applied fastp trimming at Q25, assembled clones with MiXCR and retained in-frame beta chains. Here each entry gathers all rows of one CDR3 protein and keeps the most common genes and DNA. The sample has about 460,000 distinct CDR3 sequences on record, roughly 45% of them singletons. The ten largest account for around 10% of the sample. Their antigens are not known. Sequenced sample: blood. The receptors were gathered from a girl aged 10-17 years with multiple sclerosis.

Written as DNA, the CDR3 is TGTGCCACCAGAAAGCGGGAGGGCCTCTGGGAGCAGTTCTTC. It translates to CATRKREGLWEQFF. The rearrangement links TRBV10-3 to TRBJ2-1, with 10 nucleotides matching TRBD2. V trimming: 10 bases; J trimming: 10 bases; junction bases outside the gene matches: 13. The CDR3 extends over 14 amino acids. Germline V CDR1 and CDR2: ENHRY, SYGVKD.

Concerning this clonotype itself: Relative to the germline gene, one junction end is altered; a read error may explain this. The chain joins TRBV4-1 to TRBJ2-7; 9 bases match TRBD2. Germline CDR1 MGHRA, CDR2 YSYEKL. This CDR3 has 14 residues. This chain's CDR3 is CASSPRTSDYERYF. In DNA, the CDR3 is TGCGCCAGCAGCCCCCGGACTAGCGACTACGAGCGGTACTTC.

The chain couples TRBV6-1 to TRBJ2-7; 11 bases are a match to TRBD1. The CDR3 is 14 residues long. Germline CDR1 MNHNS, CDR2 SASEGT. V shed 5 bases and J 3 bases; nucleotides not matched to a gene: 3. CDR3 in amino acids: CASSRTGGHYEQYF. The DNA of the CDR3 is TGTGCCAGCAGTCGGACAGGGGGCCACTACGAGCAGTACTTC.

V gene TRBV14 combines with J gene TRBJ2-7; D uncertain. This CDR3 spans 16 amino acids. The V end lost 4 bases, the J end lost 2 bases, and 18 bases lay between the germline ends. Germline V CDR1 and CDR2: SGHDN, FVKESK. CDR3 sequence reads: CASSREGPFGAYEQYF. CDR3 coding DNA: TGTGCCAGCAGCCGAGAAGGACCTTTTGGGGCCTACGAGCAGTACTTC.

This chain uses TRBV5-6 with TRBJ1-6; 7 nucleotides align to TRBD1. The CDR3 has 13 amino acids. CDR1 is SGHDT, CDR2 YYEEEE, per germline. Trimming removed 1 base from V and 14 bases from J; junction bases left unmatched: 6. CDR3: CASSLPTGETLHF. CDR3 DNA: TGTGCCAGCAGCTTGCCTACAGGGGAAACCCTCCACTTT.